The source of this T cell receptor (beta chain) is a study of T cell responses to AZD1222 COVID-19 vaccine. Findings and caveats of the study: Among the donors, most were white British and more were female, and clonal diversity was possibly underestimated. Of the AZD1222 recipients, only 5 or 6 were seropositive at baseline. Of spike-specific TCRs, nearly half reportedly target regions left unmutated in variants.

The ends were cut back, 8 bases at V and 5 bases at J, with 15 bases in the middle. CDR3 length: 13 amino acids. Germline V gene lookup returns CDR1 MNHEY and CDR2 SMNVEV (reference sequence). This clone was picked up one time. Its antigen is unidentified. Assay used: immunoSEQ multiplex PCR; TCRdb lists only in-frame clones, some missing. This table holds some 120,000 clones, approximately 83% found once. The genes are TRBV27 and TRBJ2-5; D unresolved. This TCR came from an adult in good health. Source: peripheral blood, taken on day 0 of AZD1222 vaccination. The CDR3 protein is CASGPLWLETQYF. The CDR3 nucleotides read TGTGCCAGCGGGCCTCTCTGGTTGGAGACCCAGTACTTC.